These 21 T cell receptor beta chains share one sample of origin, sequenced in a study of blood T cell repertoires in COVID-19. Here immunoSEQ multiplex PCR was the method, and the copy in TCRdb shows in-frame clones only, minus some. The sample carries about 120,000 clones, approximately 91% recorded once. Sequencing was done on a sample of peripheral blood. The source is an elderly woman with acute or convalescent COVID-19.

V gene TRBV4-3 combines with J gene TRBJ2-5; 11 bases map to TRBD2. The CDR3 is made up of 16 amino acids. Germline V CDR1 and CDR2: LGHNA, YSLEER. V shed 1 base and J 5 bases; nucleotides not matched to a gene: 6. This CDR3 is CASSQGVAGGIETQYF. As DNA, the CDR3 is TGCGCCAGCAGCCAAGGCGTAGCGGGGGGGATCGAGACCCAGTACTTC.

V is TRBV7-8 and J is TRBJ1-6; D is unclear. The ends were cut back, 6 bases at V and 13 bases at J, with 19 bases in the middle. CDR3 length: 14 residues. CDR1 SGHVS and CDR2 FQNEAQ come from the germline V gene. This CDR3 reads CASRVSADHRPLHF. In DNA form, the CDR3 reads TGTGCCAGCAGGGTCTCAGCGGATCATAGGCCCCTCCACTTT.

This clone occurred a few times. The gene calls are TRBV7-3 and TRBJ1-1; D might be TRBD1 (6 bases). The CDR3 sequence is 16 residues long. V lost 0 bases to trimming and J lost 0 bases, with 11 bases between them. Germline V gene data show CDR1 as SGHTA and CDR2 as FQGTGA. CDR3 coding DNA: TGTGCCAGCAGCTTAACGTGGGGGCGCATGAACACTGAAGCTTTCTTT. Translating gives CASSLTWGRMNTEAFF.

The V and J genes are TRBV9 and TRBJ2-7; D possibly corresponds to TRBD1 (5 bases). V was cut by 0 bases and J by 3 bases, with 10 bases left in between. Germline V lookup: CDR1 SGDLS, CDR2 YYNGEE. The CDR3 covers 14 residues. For the CDR3, the DNA is TGTGCCAGCAGCGTAGGTGCAGGGAACTACGAGCAGTACTTC. Encoded protein: CASSVGAGNYEQYF.

This rearrangement joins TRBV5-5 to TRBJ1-2, with 10 positions matching TRBD1. Losses at the gene ends were 5 bases for V and 3 bases for J; bases not matched to a gene: 4. The CDR3 extends over 14 amino acids. Germline CDR1 and CDR2: SGHKS and YYEKEE (reference sequence). The CDR3 DNA reads as TGTGCCAGCAGTCGGACAGGGGGAGACTATGGCTACACCTTC. Its protein product is CASSRTGGDYGYTF.

The chain couples TRBV7-6 to TRBJ2-3; maybe TRBD2 (5 bases). The CDR3 has 17 amino acids. Per the germline V gene, CDR1 is SGHVS and CDR2 is FNYEAQ. Between the trimmed V and J ends, which lost 1 base and 4 bases, there was a span of 18 bases. For the CDR3, the DNA is TGTGCCAGCAGCTTAGGGGAGACACTTTTGGGCGCAGATACGCAGTATTTT. Translating it yields CASSLGETLLGADTQYF.

The V gene is TRBV5-1, the J gene TRBJ2-5; D possibly corresponds to TRBD2 (6 bases). The CDR3 covers 15 residues. Germline V gene lookup returns CDR1 SGHRS and CDR2 YFSETQ. V was pared by 2 bases and J by 2 bases, with 13 bases between. The CDR3 protein is CASSFALSGQETQYF. Here the CDR3 DNA reads TGCGCCAGCAGCTTCGCCCTTAGCGGACAAGAGACCCAGTACTTC.

This clone occurred once. The V call is TRBV7-3, the J call TRBJ2-7, with TRBD1 identical over 7 bases. The CDR3 is 15 amino acids. Germline CDR1 and CDR2: SGHTA and FQGTGA. V dropped 0 bases and J dropped 2; count of bases not matched to a gene: 4. CDR3 in DNA: TGTGCCAGCAGCTTAACCGGGACAGTAACCTACGAGCAGTACTTC. As protein: CASSLTGTVTYEQYF.

The chain employs TRBV9 and TRBJ2-5; D is perhaps TRBD1 (6 bases). Between the trimmed V and J ends, which lost 0 bases and 4 bases, there was a span of 16 bases. This CDR3 spans 16 amino acids. Germline lookup yields CDR1 SGDLS and CDR2 YYNGEE. The CDR3 reads CASSVVGTSTPETQYF. CDR3 nucleotides: TGTGCCAGCAGCGTAGTTGGGACATCCACTCCAGAGACCCAGTACTTC.

Worth noting for this clone: The sample contains more than one DNA sequence encoding this CDR3. The V gene is TRBV12-3 or TRBV12-4, the J gene TRBJ1-2, with TRBD1 matching 9 bases. The V gene end was trimmed by 6 bases and the J gene end by 5 bases; junction bases not matched to a gene: 4. The CDR3 sequence is 13 residues long. This CDR3 is CASRQGAGYGYTF. The CDR3 DNA reads as TGTGCCAGCAGACAGGGGGCGGGATATGGCTACACCTTC.

The CDR3 DNA follows: TGCGCCAGTGAGGGTTTCACTGGGGCCAACGTCCTGACTTTC. This translates into CASEGFTGANVLTF. The V and J genes are TRBV4-1 and TRBJ2-6; D might be TRBD2 (5 bases). CDR3 length: 14 residues. Looked up from germline, CDR1 is MGHRA and CDR2 is YSYEKL. Trimming left V 9 bases short and J 2 bases short, with 11 bases between.

The chain links TRBV3-1 (or the pseudogene TRBV3-2) to TRBJ1-2; the D is unclear. The CDR3 length is 13 residues. CDR1 is LGHDT, CDR2 YNNKEL, per germline (reference sequence). The V end was cut by 0 bases, the J end by 8 bases, with 10 bases between. The CDR3 here is CASSQDRRSGYTF. The CDR3 DNA sequence: TGTGCCAGCAGCCAAGACCGCAGGTCAGGCTACACCTTC.

The chain carries TRBV5-1 and TRBJ2-1, with TRBD1 matching over 8 bases. Germline CDR1 and CDR2: SGHRS and YFSETQ. The trim removed 0 bases at V and 5 bases at J, leaving 7 bases unmatched. There are 16 residues in the CDR3. The CDR3: CASSLGGQGRHNEQFF. The CDR3 DNA reads TGCGCCAGCAGCTTGGGTGGACAGGGTAGACACAATGAGCAGTTCTTC. Full variable domain (remainder filled in from reference TRBV5-1 and TRBJ2-1): KAGVTQTPRYLIKTRGQQVTLSCSPISGHRSVSWYQQTPGQGLQFLFEYFSETQRNKGNFPGRFSGRQFSNSRSEMNVSTLELGDSALYLCASSLGGQGRHNEQFFGPGTRLTVL.

The V gene is TRBV19, the J gene TRBJ1-4, with unresolved D. V dropped 7 bases and J dropped 4 bases, with 19 bases sitting between them. CDR1 and CDR2 from the germline V gene are LNHDA and SQIVND (reference sequence). The CDR3 has 16 residues. CDR3 DNA sequence: TGTGCCAGTAACCCTCAGTCTGAGGAAATTAATGAAAAACTGTTTTTT. Amino acids: CASNPQSEEINEKLFF.

This chain links TRBV7-9 with TRBJ2-2, with D possibly TRBD2 on 6 matching bases. From germline, CDR1 is SEHNR and CDR2 FQNEAQ (reference sequence). V was pared by 5 bases and J by 5 bases, with 12 bases between. CDR3 length: 14 amino acids. The DNA of the CDR3 is TGTGCCAGCAGCCCATGGGGGGATACCGGGGAGCTGTTTTTT. Its protein product is CASSPWGDTGELFF.

This chain links TRBV6-5 with TRBJ1-2, with 11 bases aligning to TRBD1. The CDR3 has 15 amino acids. Per germline, CDR1 MNHEY and CDR2 SVGAGI. J was trimmed by 7 bases and V by 2 bases; bases with no gene match: 6. Written as DNA, the CDR3 is TGTGCCAGCAGTTACCGGTTTGGGACAGGGGGTGGCTACACCTTC. This sequence encodes CASSYRFGTGGGYTF.

The CDR3 nucleotides are TGCGCCAGCAGCTTGGCCTTGGGACTAGGAGGAGAGACCCAGTACTTC. Its translation: CASSLALGLGGETQYF. The chain uses TRBV5-1 and TRBJ2-5, with 8 bases matching TRBD2. V was clipped by 0 bases and J by 4 bases; unmatched bases: 8. The germline gives CDR1 SGHRS, CDR2 YFSETQ. The CDR3 extends over 16 amino acids.

The chain uses TRBV23-1 and TRBJ1-3, with TRBD1 matching 7 bases. TRBV23-1 is sorted into the ORF group, with uncertain function. This CDR3 region has 16 residues. V shed 0 bases, J shed 0 bases, and the junction held 2 bases outside the gene matches. The CDR3 DNA reads as TGCGCCAGCAGTCAATCGCCAGGGGGCTCTGGAAACACCATATATTTT. Its translation: CASSQSPGGSGNTIYF.

The chain recombines TRBV5-8 with TRBJ2-5; TRBD1 agrees at 11 bases. J gave up 1 base and V 4 bases, and 3 bases lay outside the gene matches. CDR1 and CDR2 from the germline V gene are SGHTS and YDEGEE. The CDR3 length is 15 residues. The CDR3, as DNA: TGTGCCAGCAGCCGAGGGACAGGGGGCCAAGAGACCCAGTACTTC. Encoded protein: CASSRGTGGQETQYF.

Only one count was recorded for this clone. This chain joins TRBV11-2 and TRBJ2-7; TRBD1 agrees at 10 bases. Germline V gene sequence: CDR1 SGHAT, CDR2 FQNNGV. The CDR3 loop spans 15 amino acids. V trimming: 4 bases; J trimming: 3 bases; junction bases outside the gene matches: 6. In nucleotides, the CDR3 is TGTGCCAGCAGCTCCCGGGACAGGGGAAACTACGAGCAGTACTTC. It codes for CASSSRDRGNYEQYF. The full variable domain, its missing parts supplied by reference TRBV11-2 and TRBJ2-7, is EAGVAQSPRYKIIEKRQSVAFWCNPISGHATLYWYQQILGQGPKLLIQFQNNGVVDDSQLPKDRFSAERLKGVDSTLKIQPAKLEDSAVYLCASSSRDRGNYEQYFGPGTRLTVT.

The CDR3 spells CASSEVDRNYGYTF. CDR3 nucleotide sequence: TGTGCCAGCAGTGAAGTAGACAGAAACTATGGCTACACCTTC. V is TRBV6-1 and J is TRBJ1-2, with D tentatively TRBD1 (5 bases). CDR1 MNHNS and CDR2 SASEGT come from the germline V gene. This CDR3 region has 14 residues. The V gene lost 1 base and the J gene lost 2 bases, with 8 bases spanning the gap.